This T cell receptor beta chain was observed in a study of sequential checkpoint blockade in melanoma. Specified treatment: randomized to nivolumab then ipilimumab (arm A) or the reverse (arm B). The CDR3 is 17 residues long. Trimming removed 4 bases from V and 3 bases from J; junction bases left unmatched: 11. Germline CDR1 is SGHVS and CDR2 is FNYEAQ. Some clones are missing from TCRdb's copy, which holds only in-frame ones; the method was immunoSEQ multiplex PCR. The repertoire holds some 40,000 clones, roughly a third seen once, with 1.6% in the top ten. This clone was seen a handful of times. The sequence derives from a human donor with melanoma. The source was tumor tissue (inferred from file names), collected from a patient given nivolumab and ipilimumab in sequence. The chain joins TRBV7-6 to TRBJ2-7, with 11 bases lining up with TRBD2. The CDR3 spells CASSSVQGTSGDYEQYF. CDR3 sequence (DNA): TGTGCCAGCAGCTCAGTCCAAGGGACTAGCGGTGACTACGAGCAGTACTTC.